This entry is about one TCR beta chain. Donors were grouped by their self-reported clinical history. Germline V gene lookup returns CDR1 SGHRS and CDR2 YFSETQ. The CDR3 is 16 residues long. J gave up 6 bases and V 2 bases, and 11 bases lay outside the gene matches. This sample was included in a study of blood T cell repertoires in COVID-19. The overall study: Acute and convalescent COVID-19 samples came from the United States, Italy and Spain.

Under the authors' procedure: Reference gene primer amplification in the assay estimated nucleated cell counts. Clones were read by immunoSEQ multiplex PCR, and TCRdb kept only the in-frame ones, dropping some. V and J calls plus clone size are reproduced from that table; the DNA served to infer D and trimming. The sample holds about 200,000 clones, 75% to 90% seen once. Material: PBMCs or T cells enriched from blood (not recorded which). This sequence originates from a woman younger than 45 who had been exposed to COVID-19. The V call is TRBV5-1, the J call TRBJ1-1; 9 nucleotides line up with TRBD1. For the CDR3, the DNA is TGCGCCAGCAGCTTAAGGACAGGGGCTGGGTGGCCTGAAGCTTTCTTT. Translation gives CASSLRTGAGWPEAFF.